The sequence of this T cell receptor (beta chain) was determined in a study of vaccination and CD4 T cells after COVID-19. Study outcomes and limitations: In convalescent patients, a median approximately 83% of post-vaccine SARS-CoV-2-reactive clones appeared only after vaccination.

The Oncomine TCR Beta short-read assay generated sequence data from the DNA of cultured CD4+ T cells. In TCRdb, the PCR reads were re-called with MiXCR into one record per CDR3 protein. The repertoire includes roughly 26,000 distinct CDR3 sequences, approximately 40% of them detected once, and about 3.7% sits in the top ten. This clonotype was counted a few times. Its cognate antigen is unknown. The trim removed 2 bases at V and 4 bases at J, leaving 10 bases unmatched. This CDR3 spans 16 amino acids. The germline V gene has CDR1 MNHEY and CDR2 SVGAGI. Documented time point: late sampling 161 to 241 days after vaccination in a few convalescent patients. The treatment denotes: approximately 9-day PBMC culture with coronavirus spike peptide pools or control peptides (ViraFEST assay).

Here the sequenced sample was CD4+ T cells from blood, cultured in vitro, taken about 7 months after SARS-CoV-2 vaccination. The TCR was taken from a human donor who had recovered from COVID-19. The chain carries TRBV6-5 and TRBJ1-2, with 7 bases lining up with TRBD1. The CDR3 nucleotides read TGTGCCAGCAGTTACGCCGGGACAGCGAACCTCTATGGCTACACCTTC. Translation: CASSYAGTANLYGYTF.